Listed below are T cell receptor beta chains from one sample, sequenced in a study of T cell changes during pregnancy in multiple sclerosis. The method was immunoSEQ multiplex PCR; TCRdb's version includes in-frame clones alone and lacks a portion of them. The sample lists 85,000 to 100,000 clones, around 93% seen once, with 0.9% to 0.95% in the top ten. Sequenced material: peripheral blood, taken before pregnancy. All receptors derive from a female donor with multiple sclerosis, enrolled in a pregnancy study. Each CDR3 is given with its conserved first and last residue. Fields, in order: J gene, V gene, clone size, D gene, CDR3 length, CDR3 protein, CDR3 DNA. D genes are given only for firm matches. The size field is filled for only some rows; it gives once, few, many or a size class.

>TRBJ1-2|TRBV5-4|few|TRBD1|15
CASSLVGTVNYGYTF
TGTGCCAGCAGCTTAGTTGGGACAGTTAACTATGGCTACACCTTC
>TRBJ2-2|TRBV5-8|.|.|19
CASSLPPGSALEGAGELFF
TGTGCCAGCAGCCTGCCCCCCGGGAGTGCACTAGAAGGGGCCGGGGAGCTGTTTTTT
>TRBJ1-5|TRBV6-6|.|.|16
CASSYSKGNGNQPQHF
TGTGCCAGCAGTTACTCCAAGGGGAATGGCAATCAGCCCCAGCATTTT
>TRBJ2-7|TRBV19|.|TRBD2|15
CASSNPGLAGYEQYF
TGTGCCAGTAGTAACCCGGGACTAGCGGGATACGAGCAGTACTTC
>TRBJ2-1|TRBV2|once|TRBD2|17
CASRTQRGGAASGEQFF
TGTGCCAGCAGAACTCAGCGGGGGGGTGCAGCGTCAGGCGAGCAGTTCTTC
>TRBJ2-7|TRBV9|.|TRBD2|15
CASSASGGTTYEQYF
TGTGCCAGCAGCGCTAGCGGGGGGACGACCTACGAGCAGTACTTC
>TRBJ1-2|TRBV5-1|.|TRBD1|13
CASSLTGEGGYTF
TGCGCCAGCAGCTTAACAGGGGAAGGAGGCTACACCTTC
>TRBJ2-3|TRBV2|.|.|15
CASSGVAFGTDTQYF
TGTGCCAGCAGTGGTGTGGCTTTCGGGACAGATACGCAGTATTTT
>TRBJ2-1|TRBV19|.|.|15
CASSMVTGSYNEQFF
TGTGCCAGTAGTATGGTCACAGGGAGTTACAATGAGCAGTTCTTC
>TRBJ2-5|TRBV7-2|.|.|14
CASSLYGIQETQYF
TGTGCCAGCAGCCTATACGGGATCCAAGAGACCCAGTACTTC
>TRBJ2-7|TRBV2|.|.|14
CASSGDRGFYEQYF
TGTGCCAGCAGTGGAGACAGAGGATTCTACGAGCAGTACTTC
>TRBJ2-7|TRBV5-4|.|TRBD2|13
CASSMTSGYEQYF
TGTGCCAGCAGCATGACTAGCGGGTACGAGCAGTACTTC
>TRBJ1-6|TRBV9|.|.|15
CASSVRTDNNSPLHF
TGTGCCAGCAGCGTTCGGACGGACAATAATTCACCCCTCCACTTT
>TRBJ1-1|TRBV14|.|.|15
CASSQFWGRDTEAFF
TGTGCCAGCAGCCAATTTTGGGGTCGGGATACTGAAGCTTTCTTT
>TRBJ1-2|TRBV7-8|.|.|16
CASSIGRGRTNYGYTF
TGTGCCAGCAGCATAGGGAGGGGAAGGACTAACTATGGCTACACCTTC
>TRBJ2-7|TRBV27|.|.|14
CASRPTRVTYEQYF
TGTGCCAGCAGACCGACCAGGGTTACCTACGAGCAGTACTTC
>TRBJ2-6|TRBV25-1|once|.|15
CASGGLPTGANVLTF
TGTGCCAGCGGAGGGCTTCCTACTGGGGCCAACGTCCTGACTTTC
>TRBJ1-1|TRBV7-9|.|TRBD1|15
CASSLVGTGGTEAFF
TGTGCCAGCAGCTTAGTAGGGACAGGGGGCACTGAAGCTTTCTTT
>TRBJ2-5|TRBV7-2|once|TRBD1|16
CASSPQETGVWETQYF
TGTGCCAGCAGCCCCCAGGAGACAGGGGTGTGGGAGACCCAGTACTTC
>TRBJ1-2|TRBV6-1|.|TRBD1|15
CASSEEGTGYDGYTF
TGTGCCAGCAGTGAAGAAGGGACAGGGTACGATGGCTACACCTTC
>TRBJ1-2|TRBV30|.|.|12
CAWSDPLPGCTF
TGTGCCTGGAGTGACCCACTCCCCGGTTGTACCTTC
>TRBJ2-1|TRBV9|.|TRBD2|15
CASSVVASGGPEQFF
TGTGCCAGCAGCGTAGTCGCTAGCGGGGGCCCCGAGCAGTTCTTC
>TRBJ2-7|TRBV20-1|.|.|11
CSASLLYEQYF
TGCAGTGCTAGTCTCCTTTACGAGCAGTACTTC
>TRBJ2-6|TRBV10-3|.|.|15
CAIRATVSGANVLTF
TGTGCCATCAGAGCGACGGTTTCTGGGGCCAACGTCCTGACTTTC
>TRBJ1-1|TRBV4-2|.|TRBD1|18
CASSQDPRTGSLGTEAFF
TGTGCCAGCAGCCAAGATCCGAGGACAGGGTCCCTTGGGACTGAAGCTTTCTTT
>TRBJ2-3|TRBV19|.|.|14
CASSQQPGDATQYF
TGTGCCAGTAGTCAACAACCGGGGGACGCTACGCAGTATTTT
>TRBJ1-1|TRBV7-3|.|TRBD1|12
CASSSGQGEAFF
TGTGCCAGCAGCTCTGGACAGGGGGAAGCTTTCTTT
>TRBJ1-4|TRBV27|.|.|14
CASSLWGPNEKLFF
TGTGCCAGCAGTTTATGGGGGCCTAATGAAAAACTGTTTTTT
>TRBJ2-2|TRBV4-1|.|.|11
CASSPPGELFF
TGCGCCAGCAGCCCCCCGGGGGAGCTGTTTTTT
>TRBJ2-7|TRBV30|.|.|14
CAWRGSERAHEQYF
TGTGCCTGGAGAGGTAGCGAGAGGGCCCACGAGCAGTACTTC
>TRBJ1-5|TRBV19|once|.|14
CASDIRQSGQPQHF
TGTGCCAGCGACATTAGACAGTCTGGGCAGCCCCAGCATTTT
>TRBJ2-5|TRBV10-1|once|TRBD1|16
CASSESAGGTQETQYF
TGCGCCAGCAGTGAGTCGGCAGGGGGCACGCAAGAGACCCAGTACTTC
>TRBJ1-2|TRBV6-5|once|.|15
CASSYSPQGIYGYTF
TGTGCCAGCAGTTATTCCCCGCAGGGAATCTATGGCTACACCTTC
>TRBJ1-1|TRBV27|.|TRBD1|15
CASSPLGQGDTEAFF
TGTGCCAGCAGCCCTCTGGGACAGGGGGACACTGAAGCTTTCTTT
>TRBJ2-7|TRBV5-1|.|TRBD1|14
CASSLRGHSYEQYF
TGCGCCAGCAGCTTGAGGGGGCACTCCTACGAGCAGTACTTC
>TRBJ2-3|TRBV5-1|few|.|17
CASSLVRAVSLTDTQYF
TGCGCCAGCAGCTTGGTCCGAGCGGTTTCCCTCACAGATACGCAGTATTTT
>TRBJ2-7|TRBV19|.|.|14
CASSIGVSSYEQYF
TGTGCCAGTAGTATAGGAGTTAGCTCCTACGAGCAGTACTTC
>TRBJ2-1|TRBV2|once|.|15
CASRYRDSSYNEQFF
TGTGCCAGCAGATACCGGGACTCTTCCTACAATGAGCAGTTCTTC
>TRBJ2-1|TRBV30|.|TRBD2|17
CAWIGTSGSSSYNEQFF
TGTGCCTGGATCGGGACTAGCGGGTCGAGCTCCTACAATGAGCAGTTCTTC
>TRBJ1-2|TRBV6-1|once|.|13
CASSEKGNSGYTF
TGTGCCAGCAGTGAAAAGGGGAATAGTGGCTACACCTTC
>TRBJ1-2|TRBV5-6|.|TRBD1|14
CASSWFDRGGGYTF
TGTGCCAGCAGCTGGTTTGACAGGGGAGGTGGCTACACCTTC
>TRBJ2-2|TRBV6-5|.|.|15
CASSYRAGFAGELFF
TGTGCCAGCAGTTACCGGGCAGGGTTCGCCGGGGAGCTGTTTTTT
>TRBJ1-1|TRBV9|.|.|15
CASSVSQVLNTEAFF
TGTGCCAGCAGCGTATCCCAGGTGCTGAACACTGAAGCTTTCTTT
>TRBJ1-3|TRBV30|.|.|14
CAWSSDSSGNTIYF
TGTGCCTGGAGCTCGGACAGCTCTGGAAACACCATATATTTT
>TRBJ2-7|TRBV7-9|.|TRBD1|12
CASIGQGNEQYF
TGTGCCAGCATCGGACAGGGGAACGAGCAGTACTTC
>TRBJ2-7|TRBV5-1|.|.|15
CASSWKTGQGHEQYF
TGCGCCAGCAGCTGGAAGACGGGACAAGGGCACGAGCAGTACTTC
>TRBJ2-1|TRBV19|.|TRBD2|15
CASSRAGRTYNEQFF
TGTGCCAGTAGTAGAGCGGGGAGAACCTACAATGAGCAGTTCTTC
>TRBJ1-4|TRBV5-1|.|.|16
CASSLGSHRTNEKLFF
TGCGCCAGCAGCTTGGGTTCCCACAGAACTAATGAAAAACTGTTTTTT
>TRBJ1-5|TRBV19|.|TRBD1|14
CASSSNRGDQPQHF
TGTGCCAGTAGTTCAAACAGGGGGGATCAGCCCCAGCATTTT
>TRBJ1-2|TRBV6-1|.|TRBD1|16
CASNDRRLQGGDGYTF
TGTGCCAGCAATGACCGCCGGTTACAGGGGGGCGATGGCTACACCTTC
>TRBJ1-1|TRBV29-1|.|.|13
CSVTVPMNTEAFF
TGCAGCGTTACAGTCCCTATGAACACTGAAGCTTTCTTT
>TRBJ2-5|TRBV5-4|.|TRBD2|15
CASRPLAGGLETQYF
TGTGCCAGCAGGCCACTAGCGGGAGGGTTAGAGACCCAGTACTTC
>TRBJ1-1|TRBV5-1|.|.|13
CASSKTGNTEAFF
TGCGCCAGCAGCAAGACTGGGAACACTGAAGCTTTCTTT
>TRBJ2-5|TRBV29-1|.|TRBD2|15
CSVGPPGGGQETQYF
TGCAGCGTTGGGCCCCCCGGGGGGGGCCAAGAGACCCAGTACTTC
>TRBJ2-3|TRBV9|.|TRBD1|16
CASSVVGQGATDTQYF
TGTGCCAGCAGCGTAGTGGGACAGGGGGCAACAGATACGCAGTATTTT
>TRBJ1-4|TRBV27|.|.|14
CASSLFRTNEKLFF
TGTGCCAGCAGTTTATTCCGGACTAATGAAAAACTGTTTTTT